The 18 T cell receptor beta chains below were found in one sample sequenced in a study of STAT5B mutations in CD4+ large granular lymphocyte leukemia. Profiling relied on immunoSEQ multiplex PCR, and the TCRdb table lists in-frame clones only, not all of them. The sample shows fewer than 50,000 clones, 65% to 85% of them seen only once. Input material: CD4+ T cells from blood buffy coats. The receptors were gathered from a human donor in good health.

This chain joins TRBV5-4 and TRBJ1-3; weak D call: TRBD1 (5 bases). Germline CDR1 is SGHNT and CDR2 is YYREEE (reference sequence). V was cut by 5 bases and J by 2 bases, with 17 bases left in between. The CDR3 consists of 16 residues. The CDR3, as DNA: TGTGCCAGCAGTTTAATTTCGGGGGGGACTGGAAACACCATATATTTT. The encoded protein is CASSLISGGTGNTIYF.

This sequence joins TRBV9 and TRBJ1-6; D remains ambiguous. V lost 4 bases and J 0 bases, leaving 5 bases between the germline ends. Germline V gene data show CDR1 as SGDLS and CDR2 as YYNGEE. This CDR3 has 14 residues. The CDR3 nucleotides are TGTGCCAGCAGCTTGAGCTCCTATAATTCACCCCTCCACTTT. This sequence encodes CASSLSSYNSPLHF.

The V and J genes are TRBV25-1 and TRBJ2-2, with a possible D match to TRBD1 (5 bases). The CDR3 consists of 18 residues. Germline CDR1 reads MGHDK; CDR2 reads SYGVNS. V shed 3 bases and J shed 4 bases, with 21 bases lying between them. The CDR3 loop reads CASSDFEGRQGSTGELFF. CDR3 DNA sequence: TGTGCCAGCAGTGACTTCGAAGGCCGCCAGGGATCCACCGGGGAGCTGTTTTTT.

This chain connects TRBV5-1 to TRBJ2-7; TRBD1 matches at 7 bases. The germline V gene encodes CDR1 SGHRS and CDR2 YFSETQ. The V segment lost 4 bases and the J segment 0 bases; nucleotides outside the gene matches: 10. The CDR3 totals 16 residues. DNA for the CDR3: TGCGCCAGCAGCGTAAGCCGGGACAGAAGCTCCTACGAGCAGTACTTC. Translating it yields CASSVSRDRSSYEQYF.

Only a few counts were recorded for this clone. The CDR3 DNA reads as TGCAGTGCTGATCGAAATGGCTACACCTTC. Translated, it gives CSADRNGYTF. The chain uses TRBV20-1 and TRBJ1-2; no clear D. There are 10 residues in the CDR3. The V gene's germline CDR1 is DFQATT and CDR2 SNEGSKA (reference sequence). V dropped 5 bases and J dropped 6 bases, with 7 bases sitting between them.

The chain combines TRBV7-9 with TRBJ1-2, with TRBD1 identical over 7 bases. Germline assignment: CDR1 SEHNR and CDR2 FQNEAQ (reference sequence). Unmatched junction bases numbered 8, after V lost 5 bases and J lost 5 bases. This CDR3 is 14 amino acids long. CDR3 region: CASSPTGSRYGYTF. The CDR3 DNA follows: TGTGCCAGCAGCCCGACAGGGTCTCGGTATGGCTACACCTTC.

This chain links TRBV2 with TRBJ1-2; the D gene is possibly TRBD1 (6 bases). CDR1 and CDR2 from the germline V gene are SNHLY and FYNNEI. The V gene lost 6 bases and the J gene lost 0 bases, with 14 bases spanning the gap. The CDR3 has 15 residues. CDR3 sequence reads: CASRLRGGPNYGYTF. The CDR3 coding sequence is TGTGCCAGCAGATTGAGAGGGGGGCCTAACTATGGCTACACCTTC.

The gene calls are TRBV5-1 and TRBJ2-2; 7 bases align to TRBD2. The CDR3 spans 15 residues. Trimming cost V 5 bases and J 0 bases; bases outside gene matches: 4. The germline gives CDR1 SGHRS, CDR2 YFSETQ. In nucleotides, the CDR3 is TGCGCCAGCAGATCGCGGGAGTCGAACACCGGGGAGCTGTTTTTT. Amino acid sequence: CASRSRESNTGELFF.

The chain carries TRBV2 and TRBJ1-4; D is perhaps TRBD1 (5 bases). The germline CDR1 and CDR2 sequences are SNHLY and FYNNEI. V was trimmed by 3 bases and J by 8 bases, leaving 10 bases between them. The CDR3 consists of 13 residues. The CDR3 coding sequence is TGTGCCAGCAGTGATTGGACACAGGAAAAACTGTTTTTT. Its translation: CASSDWTQEKLFF.

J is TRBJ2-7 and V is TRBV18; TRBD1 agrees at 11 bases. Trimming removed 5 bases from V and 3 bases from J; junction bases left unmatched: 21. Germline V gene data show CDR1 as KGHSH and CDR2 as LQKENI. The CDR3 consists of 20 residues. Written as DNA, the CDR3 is TGTGCCAGCTCAAGAAGCCTGGACAGGGGGCCGGGGGACGACCTCTACGAGCAGTACTTC. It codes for CASSRSLDRGPGDDLYEQYF.

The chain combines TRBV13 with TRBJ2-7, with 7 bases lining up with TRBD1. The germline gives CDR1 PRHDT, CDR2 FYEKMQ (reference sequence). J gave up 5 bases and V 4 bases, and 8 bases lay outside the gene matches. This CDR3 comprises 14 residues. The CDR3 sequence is CASSSRDSLNEQYF. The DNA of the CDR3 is TGTGCCAGCAGCTCCCGGGACAGCTTGAACGAGCAGTACTTC. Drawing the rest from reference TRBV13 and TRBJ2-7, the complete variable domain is AAGVIQSPRHLIKEKRETATLKCYPIPRHDTVYWYQQGPGQDPQFLISFYEKMQSDKGSIPDRFSAQQFSDYHSELNMSSLELGDSALYFCASSSRDSLNEQYFGPGTRLTVT.

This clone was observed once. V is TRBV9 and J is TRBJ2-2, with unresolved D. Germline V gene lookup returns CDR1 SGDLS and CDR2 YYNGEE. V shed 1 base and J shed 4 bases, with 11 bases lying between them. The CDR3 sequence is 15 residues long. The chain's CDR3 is CASSVNWAITGELFF. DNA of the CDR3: TGTGCCAGCAGCGTAAATTGGGCCATCACCGGGGAGCTGTTTTTT.

The DNA for the CDR3 is TGTGCCAGCTCACCTCCTGGGTCGAACACTGAAGCTTTCTTT. Residues: CASSPPGSNTEAFF. The J gene is TRBJ1-1, the V gene TRBV18; D gene uncertain. V lost 3 bases and J lost 1, with 9 bases in between. The CDR3 sequence is 14 residues long. Germline values: CDR1 KGHSH, CDR2 LQKENI.

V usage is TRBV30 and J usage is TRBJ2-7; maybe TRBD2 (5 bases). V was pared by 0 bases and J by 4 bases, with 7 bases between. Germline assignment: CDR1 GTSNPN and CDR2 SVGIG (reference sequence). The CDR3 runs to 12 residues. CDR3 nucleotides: TGTGCCTGGAGTGTGGACTTGTACGAGCAGTACTTC. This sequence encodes CAWSVDLYEQYF.

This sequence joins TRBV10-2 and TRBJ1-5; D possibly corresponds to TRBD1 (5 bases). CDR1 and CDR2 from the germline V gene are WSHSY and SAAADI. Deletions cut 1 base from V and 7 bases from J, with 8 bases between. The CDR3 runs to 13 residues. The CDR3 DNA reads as TGCGCCAGCAGTGAGTGGGAGGGGCAGCCCCAGCATTTT. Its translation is CASSEWEGQPQHF.

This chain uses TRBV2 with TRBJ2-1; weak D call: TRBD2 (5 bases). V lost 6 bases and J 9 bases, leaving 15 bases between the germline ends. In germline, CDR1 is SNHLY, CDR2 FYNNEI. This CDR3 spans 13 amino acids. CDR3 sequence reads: CASSRVLAGEQFF. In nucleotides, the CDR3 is TGTGCCAGCAGCCGGGTCCTAGCTGGTGAGCAGTTCTTC.

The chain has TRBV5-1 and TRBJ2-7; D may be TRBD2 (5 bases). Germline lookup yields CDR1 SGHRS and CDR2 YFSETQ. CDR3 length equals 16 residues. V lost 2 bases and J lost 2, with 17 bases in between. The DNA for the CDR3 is TGCGCCAGCAGCTTTCCCCCCTCGGGGTCCCCCTACGAGCAGTACTTC. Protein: CASSFPPSGSPYEQYF. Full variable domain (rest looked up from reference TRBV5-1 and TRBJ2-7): KAGVTQTPRYLIKTRGQQVTLSCSPISGHRSVSWYQQTPGQGLQFLFEYFSETQRNKGNFPGRFSGRQFSNSRSEMNVSTLELGDSALYLCASSFPPSGSPYEQYFGPGTRLTVT.

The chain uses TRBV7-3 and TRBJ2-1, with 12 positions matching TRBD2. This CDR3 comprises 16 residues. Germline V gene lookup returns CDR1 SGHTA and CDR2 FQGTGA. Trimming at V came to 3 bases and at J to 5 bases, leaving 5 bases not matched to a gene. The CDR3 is CASSFPSGGANNEQFF. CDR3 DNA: TGTGCCAGCAGCTTCCCTAGCGGGGGGGCGAACAATGAGCAGTTCTTC.